These 12 T cell receptor beta chains were all obtained from the same sample, sequenced in a study of blood T cells in healthy people across ages. A J-beta primer mix and a sample-barcoded 5' primer were used in a second PCR of roughly 6 to 11 cycles. A single record per CDR3 protein comes from TCRdb applying MiXCR to the 5' RACE reads. Of some 890,000 distinct CDR3 sequences listed, 25% to 30% are singletons. These data are also associated with another study on T cells of mothers and their children.

The sample taken for sequencing was blood. The origin of the receptors is a woman between 40 and 50 years old in good health.

V is TRBV9 and J is TRBJ1-4; D remains unclear. CDR3 length: 14 residues. The V and J ends lost 1 base and 5 bases respectively, with 9 bases between them. CDR1 and CDR2 from the germline V gene are SGDLS and YYNGEE. CDR3 in amino acids: CASSVMGDNEKLFF. CDR3 nucleotides: TGTGCCAGCAGCGTAATGGGAGACAATGAAAAACTGTTTTTT.

Remarks on this clonotype: Just one base apart from a much larger clone, this may be a read error. The chain combines TRBV7-2 with TRBJ2-6; 10 positions match TRBD1. Germline CDR1 is SGHTA and CDR2 is FQGNSA. This CDR3 spans 17 amino acids. The J segment lost 2 bases and the V segment lost 3 bases, leaving 4 bases of the junction unmatched. The CDR3 sequence: CASSLGQGRPGANVLTF. The CDR3 nucleotides read TGTGCCAGCAGCTTGGGACAGGGGCGCCCTGGGGCCAACGTCCTGACTTTC. Variable domain in full (rest from reference TRBV7-2 and TRBJ2-6): GAGVSQSPSNKVTEKGKDVELRCDPISGHTALYWYRQSLGQGLEFLIYFQGNSAPDKSGLPSDRFSAERTGGSVSTLTIQRTQQEDSAVYLCASSLGQGRPGANVLTFGAGSRLTVL.

The table lists this clonotype with many counts. The genes are TRBV28 and TRBJ2-7; D remains ambiguous. This CDR3 is built from 11 residues. Germline V gene data show CDR1 as MDHEN and CDR2 as SYDVKM. V was cut by 4 bases and J by 6 bases, with 7 bases left in between. The CDR3 protein is CASSSNIEQYF. Here the CDR3 DNA reads TGTGCCAGCAGTTCTAATATCGAGCAGTACTTC.

This clonotype was seen many times. The chain combines TRBV19 with TRBJ2-7; D is possibly TRBD1 or TRBD2 (5 bases each). V was cut by 5 bases and J by 6 bases, with 14 bases left in between. Germline CDR1 is LNHDA and CDR2 is SQIVND (reference sequence). This CDR3 spans 13 amino acids. The CDR3 DNA follows: TGTGCCAGTAGTCGGGGCGATCCACCCGAGCAGTACTTC. Translated: CASSRGDPPEQYF.

Note on this clonotype: Possible read error: a much larger clone is one base away. The chain links TRBV5-1 to TRBJ2-1; TRBD1 is a possible D gene (5 bases). V was cut by 4 bases and J by 0 bases, with 11 bases left in between. The CDR3 length is 15 residues. Per the germline V gene, CDR1 is SGHRS and CDR2 is YFSETQ. The CDR3 DNA reads TGCGCCAGCAGCCTGGACGGACACTCCTACAATGAGCAGTTCTTC. Translating gives CASSLDGHSYNEQFF.

The chain combines TRBV28 with TRBJ2-3; D not resolved. This CDR3 comprises 11 residues. Germline V lookup: CDR1 MDHEN, CDR2 SYDVKM. V lost 8 bases, J lost 6 bases, and 9 bases lay in between. CDR3 in DNA: TGTGCCAGCGGGTTCGCGGATACGCAGTATTTT. Translated: CASGFADTQYF.

This clonotype showed up many times. The chain links TRBV29-1 to TRBJ1-2, with no clear D. In germline, CDR1 is SQVTM, CDR2 ANQGSEA. The CDR3 is 9 amino acids. The ends were cut back, 2 bases at V and 12 bases at J, with 7 bases in the middle. CDR3 in amino acids: CSVERPNTF. The CDR3 nucleotides are TGCAGCGTTGAAAGGCCTAACACCTTC. Full variable domain (missing parts from reference TRBV29-1 and TRBJ1-2): SAVISQKPSRDICQRGTSLTIQCQVDSQVTMMFWYRQQPGQSLTLIATANQGSEATYESGFVIDKFPISRPNLTFSTLTVSNMSPEDSSIYLCSVERPNTFGSGTRLTVV.

This clonotype was recorded a few times. The chain uses TRBV18 and TRBJ1-2; maybe TRBD1 (5 bases). CDR1 is KGHSH, CDR2 LQKENI, per germline. V lost 0 bases and J 4 bases, leaving 12 bases between the germline ends. This CDR3 region has 15 residues. DNA for the CDR3: TGTGCCAGCTCACCACCAGCCGGGGCGTCCTATGGCTACACCTTC. Translated, it gives CASSPPAGASYGYTF.

This clonotype was found many times. The rearrangement links TRBV6-4 to TRBJ2-1; possible D gene TRBD1, 7 bases. CDR3 length equals 15 residues. Between the trimmed V and J ends, which lost 4 bases and 6 bases, there was a span of 16 bases. Germline V gives CDR1 MRHNA, CDR2 SNTAGT. The CDR3 here is CASSARGAMGNEQFF. In DNA, the CDR3 is TGTGCCAGCAGTGCCAGGGGGGCCATGGGCAATGAGCAGTTCTTC.

V and J are TRBV7-6 and TRBJ2-7; 7 nucleotides match TRBD1. J was trimmed by 0 bases and V by 5 bases; bases with no gene match: 4. The CDR3 is made up of 14 amino acids. Germline CDR1 reads SGHVS; CDR2 reads FNYEAQ. CDR3 nucleotides: TGTGCCAGCAGCGCTGGGGACAGCTCCTACGAGCAGTACTTC. It is translated as CASSAGDSSYEQYF.

A few counts support this clonotype. J is TRBJ2-1 and V is TRBV5-6; D remains unclear. This CDR3 has 12 residues. Between the trimmed V and J ends, which lost 2 bases and 5 bases, there was a span of 5 bases. Per germline, CDR1 SGHDT and CDR2 YYEEEE. The CDR3 nucleotides are TGTGCCAGCAGCTTTTCGGACAATGAGCAGTTCTTC. It specifies CASSFSDNEQFF.

Turning to this clonotype: A much larger clone sits a single nucleotide away, making a read error possible. This sequence joins TRBV4-1 and TRBJ2-5; 10 bases match TRBD1. CDR3 length: 15 residues. CDR1 and CDR2 (germline): MGHRA, YSYEKL. The CDR3 region has the DNA TGCACCAGCAGCCAGGGACAGGGGTATGGAGAGACCCAGTACTTC. This sequence encodes CTSSQGQGYGETQYF.